The 21 T cell receptor beta chains listed next were all sequenced from one sample in a study of tissue T cells after allogeneic stem cell transplantation. Described time point: mouse harvest day 14 after allogeneic transplant. The graft held 10^6 splenic CD5+ T cells and 10^7 T-cell-depleted bone marrow cells. The repertoire was sequenced with immunoSEQ multiplex PCR; TCRdb's copy has only in-frame clones and lacks some. This repertoire shows roughly 5,000 clones, about 44% found once; its top ten account for 20% to 25%. Sequenced: gut tissue. The receptors were sampled from a female BALB/c mouse given C57BL/6 T cells with graft-versus-host disease after an allogeneic hematopoietic cell transplant.

This clone is a singleton in its sample. Genes and germline are mouse. The CDR3 extends 1 residue past the end of the read, so its final part is completed from the germline J gene. The V gene is TRBV23, the J gene TRBJ2-3; no check of the table's D call, TRBD1, against the DNA was made. The germline CDR1 and CDR2 sequences are KGHTA and FQNQQP. The CDR3 is 14 amino acids. The part of the CDR3 DNA that was read is TGCTCCAGCAGTCAAGGGACAGGGATAGAAACGCTGTAT. Its protein is CSSSQGTGIETLY. The full CDR3 protein reads CSSSQGTGIETLYF.

Of note for this clone: The gene names given are mouse names. The read terminates 1 residue ahead of where the CDR3 ends, so the germline J gene completes it. The V call is TRBV4, the J call TRBJ2-1, with 10 bases matching TRBD2. This CDR3 spans 14 amino acids. V gave up 4 bases and J gave up 7 bases; unmatched junction bases: 4. The germline CDR1 and CDR2 sequences are LGHDT and YNNKQL (reference sequence). CDR3 DNA, as far as it was read: TGTGCCAGCAGCTTCTGGGGGGGCGAGGCTGAGCAGTTC. Translated, it gives CASSFWGGEAEQF. The CDR3 in full is CASSFWGGEAEQFF.

Worth noting for this clone: Gene names are the mouse ones. The CDR3 extends 1 residue past the end of the read, so its final part is completed from the germline J gene. V is TRBV26 and J is TRBJ2-2; D perhaps matches TRBD2 (6 bases). The germline V gene encodes CDR1 KGHPV and CDR2 FQNQEV (reference sequence). This CDR3 is built from 15 residues. The V end lost 1 base, the J end lost 2 bases, and 8 bases lay between the germline ends. The CDR3 spells CASSLWGLNTGQLYF. CDR3 DNA, as far as it was read: TGTGCCAGCAGTCTGTGGGGACTTAACACCGGGCAGCTCTAC.

Remarks on this clone: Genes here carry mouse names. The read stops 1 residue short of the end of the CDR3; the missing end is completed from the germline J gene. The chain has TRBV23 and TRBJ2-7. This CDR3 is 13 amino acids long. Per the germline V gene, CDR1 is KGHTA and CDR2 is FQNQQP. The CDR3 region is CSSSQPGSYEQYF. The CDR3 bases that were read are TGCTCCAGCAGTCAACCGGGGTCCTATGAACAGTAC.

This clone was seen only once. The genes are named according to mouse. Read sequence stops 1 residue before the CDR3 end, and the germline J gene provides the missing end. V usage is TRBV16 and J usage is TRBJ1-1; tentative D call: TRBD1 (6 bases). Trimming took 1 base from V and 1 from J, leaving 7 bases between them. Germline V CDR1 and CDR2: SGHSA, FRNQAP. The CDR3 has 14 amino acids. This chain's CDR3 is CASSLVGGNTEVFF. Partial CDR3 DNA: TGTGCAAGCAGCTTAGTAGGGGGAAACACAGAAGTCTTC.

This clone was observed a handful of times. Germline and genes: mouse. The missing CDR3 end, 1 residue past where the read stops, is filled in from the germline J gene. J is TRBJ2-5 and V is TRBV14, with 10 bases lining up with TRBD2. Germline V gene data show CDR1 as SGHDT and CDR2 as FRDEAV. The ends lost 6 bases at V and 3 bases at J; junction bases unmatched: 7. This CDR3 has 15 amino acids. The sequenced CDR3 bases are TGTGCCAGCACCCCCTGGGGGGGCAAGCAAGACACCCAGTAC. This gives the protein CASTPWGGKQDTQY. The whole CDR3 is CASTPWGGKQDTQYF.

A word on this clone: Here the gene names and germline are mouse. The sequenced fragment ends 1 residue before the CDR3 boundary, so the rest is inferred from the germline J gene. The chain uses TRBV16 and TRBJ2-7; D not resolved. Looked up from germline, CDR1 is SGHSA and CDR2 is FRNQAP. The CDR3 has 10 amino acids. V gave up 4 bases and J gave up 2 bases, with 0 bases separating them. CDR3 bases read: TGTGCAAGCAGCTCCTATGAACAGTAC. It codes for CASSSYEQY. The entire CDR3 protein reads CASSSYEQYF.

In the case of this clone: Gene names and germline refer to mouse. The read halts 1 residue ahead of the CDR3 end, with the missing end drawn from the germline J gene. The V call is TRBV31, the J call TRBJ1-3, with a weak D call TRBD1 (5 bases). The CDR3 runs 13 residues. Germline CDR1 and CDR2: GKSSPN and SITVG. The V end was cut by 3 bases, the J end by 0 bases, with 6 bases between. This CDR3 reads CAWRDISGNTLYF. The sequenced part of the CDR3 DNA is TGTGCCTGGAGGGACATTTCTGGAAATACGCTCTAT.

Regarding this clone: The gene symbols are mouse symbols. Read data end 1 residue before the CDR3 end; the end is taken from the germline J gene. The chain employs TRBV3 and TRBJ2-3, with D unresolved. Trimming cost V 1 base and J 3 bases, with 8 bases left between them. The CDR3 totals 14 residues. CDR1 is SNHLY and CDR2 is FYNGKV in the germline V gene (reference sequence). Here the CDR3 reads CASSLGGGAETLYF. CDR3 bases read: TGTGCCAGCAGCTTAGGTGGAGGAGCAGAAACGCTGTAT.

This clone was counted only a few times. Gene names denote mouse genes. Read data end 1 residue before the CDR3 end; the end is taken from the germline J gene. V is TRBV26 and J is TRBJ2-7, with 12 bases that match TRBD2. The CDR3 is 14 residues long. Per germline, CDR1 KGHPV and CDR2 FQNQEV (reference sequence). V was clipped by 3 bases and J by 6 bases; unmatched bases: 3. CDR3: CASSLRDWGVEQYF. Incomplete CDR3 DNA: TGTGCCAGCAGTCTCCGGGACTGGGGGGTTGAACAGTAC.

This clone is labeled medium-sized. Germline and genes: mouse. The missing CDR3 end, 1 residue past where the read stops, is filled in from the germline J gene. The J gene is TRBJ2-7, the V gene TRBV16; D not resolved. Trimming removed 5 bases at V and 2 bases at J, with 7 bases between. The V gene's germline CDR1 is SGHSA and CDR2 FRNQAP. There are 12 residues in the CDR3. CDR3 amino acids: CASSPGTYEQYF. Partial CDR3 DNA: TGTGCAAGCAGCCCGGGGACCTATGAACAGTAC. Supplemented by reference TRBV16 and TRBJ2-7, the full variable domain reads NAGVIQTPRHKVTGKGQEATLWCEPISGHSAVFWYRQTIVQGLEFLTYFRNQAPIDDSGMPKERFSAQMPNQSHSTLKIQSTQPQDSAVYLCASSPGTYEQYFGPGTRLTVL.

Of note for this clone: The genes are named according to mouse. The read ends 1 residue before the CDR3 terminus; that terminus is restored from the germline J gene. The same CDR3 arises from other DNA sequences in this sample as well. The rearrangement uses TRBV26 and TRBJ1-1; D is perhaps TRBD1 (6 bases). The CDR3 runs to 13 residues. CDR1 and CDR2 (germline): KGHPV, FQNQEV (reference sequence). V lost 6 bases, J lost 1 base, and 9 bases lay in between. Partial CDR3 DNA: TGTGCCAGCAGCCAGGGACAAAACACAGAAGTCTTC. Its protein product is CASSQGQNTEVF. The entire CDR3 sequence reads CASSQGQNTEVFF. Drawing the rest from reference TRBV26 and TRBJ1-1, the complete variable domain is NSKVIQTPRYLVKGQGQKAKMRCIPEKGHPVVFWYQQNKNNEFKFLINFQNQEVLQQIDMTEKRFSAECPSNSPCSLEIQSSEAGDSALYLCASSQGQNTEVFFGKGTRLTVV.

Comment on this clone: Gene names are mouse gene names. The CDR3 end is not reached by the read, which stops 1 residue before it; the germline J gene fills it in. The rearrangement joins TRBV26 to TRBJ2-1, with TRBD2 matching 7 bases. The length of the CDR3 is 15 residues. Germline loops: CDR1 KGHPV, CDR2 FQNQEV (reference sequence). The J segment lost 1 base and the V segment lost 3 bases, leaving 3 bases of the junction unmatched. The CDR3 sequence: CASSLWGVNYAEQFF. The covered CDR3 bases are TGTGCCAGCAGTCTTTGGGGGGTCAACTATGCTGAGCAGTTC.

Comments on this clone: Gene names denote mouse genes. The read terminates 1 residue before the CDR3 end, so the remaining end is supplied by the germline J gene. This chain joins TRBV26 and TRBJ2-7, with D perhaps TRBD1 (6 bases). Germline V CDR1 and CDR2: KGHPV, FQNQEV (reference sequence). The germline V and J ends were trimmed by 7 bases and 0 bases, with 13 bases remaining between them. The CDR3 is 14 residues long. CDR3 DNA, as far as it was read: TGTGCCAGCAAAATGGACAGTAGCTCCTATGAACAGTAC. Residues: CASKMDSSSYEQY. The complete CDR3 protein is CASKMDSSSYEQYF.

Concerning this clone: Genes here carry mouse names. The read falls 1 residue short of the CDR3 end, and the missing part is taken from the germline J gene. V gene TRBV31 combines with J gene TRBJ2-4, with D possibly called TRBD1 or TRBD2 (5 bases each). Germline assignment: CDR1 GKSSPN and CDR2 SITVG. This CDR3 region has 13 residues. Trimming left V 5 bases short and J 3 bases short, with 12 bases between. The covered CDR3 bases are TGTGCCTGGGGTACGGGGGAACAAAACACCTTGTAC. This sequence encodes CAWGTGEQNTLY. The whole CDR3 sequence reads CAWGTGEQNTLYF.

With regard to this clone: Gene names are mouse gene names. The read ends 1 residue before the CDR3 terminus; that terminus is restored from the germline J gene. The chain is built from TRBV13-3 and TRBJ2-4, with D maybe TRBD1 (8 bases). Trimming took 4 bases from V and 5 from J, leaving 11 bases between them. The CDR3 consists of 13 residues. CDR1 and CDR2 from the germline V gene are NNHDY and SYVADS. The CDR3 sequence: CASSYRGANTLYF. The sequenced part of the CDR3 DNA is TGTGCCAGCAGTTACAGGGGGGCAAACACCTTGTAC.

As regards this clone: The genes and germline here are from mouse. The read stops 1 residue short of the end of the CDR3; the missing end is completed from the germline J gene. This sequence joins TRBV12-1 and TRBJ1-6, with 10 bases aligning to TRBD1. TRBJ1-6 is an ORF, and what it does is uncertain. V lost 2 bases and J lost 6; bases outside the gene matches: 6. The CDR3 spans 16 residues. The V gene's germline CDR1 is SGHSN and CDR2 HYEKVE. Partial CDR3 DNA: TGTGCCAGCTCTCCTAGACAGGGGGCTGTTAATTCGCCCCTCTAC. It is translated as CASSPRQGAVNSPLY. The full CDR3 protein reads CASSPRQGAVNSPLYF.

Note on this clone: Gene names refer to mouse genes. The read comes to an end 1 residue before the CDR3 does, leaving the germline J gene to fill in the end. Distinct nucleotide sequences in the sample also encode this CDR3. The genes are TRBV26 and TRBJ2-4; possibly TRBD1 or TRBD2 for D (5 bases each). V was pared by 2 bases and J by 3 bases, with 6 bases between. Germline CDR1 reads KGHPV; CDR2 reads FQNQEV (reference sequence). CDR3 size: 13 residues. The CDR3 reads CASSLGGQNTLYF. The sequenced CDR3 bases are TGTGCCAGCAGTCTGGGGGGACAAAACACCTTGTAC.

As to this clone: These gene names are mouse names. The read ends 1 residue early relative to the CDR3; the germline J gene fills the gap. The chain links TRBV23 to TRBJ2-4; TRBD1 reflects the table's D call only, with no check against the DNA. The CDR3 sequence is 14 residues long. Germline CDR1 and CDR2: KGHTA and FQNQQP. This CDR3 reads CSSSQEGWQNTLYF. The DNA read from the CDR3 is TGCTCCAGCAGTCAAGAGGGGTGGCAAAACACCTTGTAC.

In the case of this clone: Mouse names are used for the genes. Coverage ceases 1 residue before the CDR3 finishes, and the germline J gene fills in the end. V is TRBV3 and J is TRBJ1-3; no definite D call. Trimming removed 2 bases from V and 0 bases from J, with 11 bases in between. This CDR3 contains 16 residues. Germline V gene lookup returns CDR1 SNHLY and CDR2 FYNGKV (reference sequence). CDR3 sequence reads: CASSLLGRNSGNTLYF. The CDR3 bases that were read are TGTGCCAGCAGCTTATTAGGACGGAATTCTGGAAATACGCTCTAT.

By sample share, this clone is medium-sized. Germline and genes here are mouse. The read gets to within 1 residue of the CDR3 end, and the germline J gene fills in the rest. The chain couples TRBV23 to TRBJ2-5. This CDR3 has 13 amino acids. The V gene's germline CDR1 is KGHTA and CDR2 FQNQQP. The CDR3 sequence: CSSSQMDQDTQYF. The part of the CDR3 DNA that was read is TGCTCCAGCAGTCAAATGGATCAAGACACCCAGTAC.